Presented here are 13 T cell receptor beta chains from one specimen sequenced in a study of CD8+ T cells in alopecia areata. Extracted from the samples, RNA was reverse transcribed into cDNA to serve as the sequencing template. Sequencing was performed with immunoSEQ multiplex PCR; in TCRdb, only in-frame clones are kept and a portion is missing. The sample records about 90,000 clones, around 44% being singletons. Treatment: oral pan-JAK inhibitor, 5-10 mg twice daily. The starting material was CD8+ T cells sorted from blood, obtained at week 24, from a patient treated with tofacitinib. These TCRs come from a human donor with alopecia areata.

The CDR3 sequence: CASSLAEGDRGHGYTF. In DNA, the CDR3 is TGTGCCAGCAGCTTAGCGGAAGGAGACAGGGGGCACGGCTACACCTTC. The chain employs TRBV7-9 and TRBJ1-2; 10 nucleotides line up with TRBD1. The V segment lost 0 bases and the J segment 8 bases; nucleotides outside the gene matches: 9. This CDR3 is built from 16 residues. Germline lookup yields CDR1 SEHNR and CDR2 FQNEAQ (reference sequence).

This rearrangement joins TRBV6-5 to TRBJ2-1, with TRBD1 matching 8 bases. CDR1 and CDR2 from the germline V gene are MNHEY and SVGAGI. V shed 7 bases, J shed 5 bases, and the junction held 4 bases outside the gene matches. CDR3 length: 13 residues. The chain's CDR3 is CASMGQADNEQFF. The CDR3 DNA reads TGTGCCAGCATGGGACAGGCCGACAATGAGCAGTTCTTC.

Only a few counts were recorded for this clone. V is TRBV27 and J is TRBJ2-7; TRBD2 matches 8 bases. This CDR3 is 15 amino acids long. Unmatched junction bases numbered 13, after V lost 6 bases and J lost 6 bases. Germline V gene data show CDR1 as MNHEY and CDR2 as SMNVEV (reference sequence). The CDR3 bases are TGTGCCAGCAGCCCCCCAACTAGCGGCGGGATCGAGCAGTACTTC. Protein sequence: CASSPPTSGGIEQYF.

CDR3 loop: CASSPGTEAFF. The CDR3 DNA reads TGTGCCAGCTCACCGGGAACTGAAGCTTTCTTT. This sequence joins TRBV18 and TRBJ1-1; D gene uncertain. V was trimmed by 3 bases and J by 5 bases, leaving 4 bases between them. CDR3 size: 11 residues. Germline V gene data show CDR1 as KGHSH and CDR2 as LQKENI.

This clone was found a few times. The V gene is TRBV7-8, the J gene TRBJ2-1; the match to TRBD2 covers 7 bases. Germline V gene sequence: CDR1 SGHVS, CDR2 FQNEAQ. V was pared by 5 bases and J by 4 bases, with 11 bases of the junction left unmatched. The CDR3 has 16 residues. CDR3 nucleotides: TGTGCCAGCAGCCTTCTAGCGGCAAACCCATACAATGAGCAGTTCTTC. This gives the protein CASSLLAANPYNEQFF.

The chain combines TRBV5-1 with TRBJ1-5; 9 bases agree with TRBD1. This CDR3 spans 15 amino acids. Trimming removed 4 bases from V and 8 bases from J; junction bases left unmatched: 10. CDR1 is SGHRS, CDR2 YFSETQ, per germline. CDR3 in amino acids: CASSPGWTGDEPQHF. CDR3 in DNA: TGCGCCAGCAGCCCCGGATGGACAGGGGATGAGCCCCAGCATTTT.

The chain is built from TRBV5-1 and TRBJ1-2; 9 bases line up with TRBD1. This CDR3 is built from 15 residues. Unmatched junction bases numbered 0, after V lost 0 bases and J lost 0 bases. CDR1 SGHRS and CDR2 YFSETQ come from the germline V gene. The CDR3 sequence: CASSLGTGANYGYTF. CDR3 DNA: TGCGCCAGCAGCTTGGGGACAGGGGCTAACTATGGCTACACCTTC.

This clone was detected ten times or more. The chain couples TRBV4-1 to TRBJ2-3; 9 bases agree with TRBD1. The germline gives CDR1 MGHRA, CDR2 YSYEKL. Germline trimming cut 4 bases from V and 3 bases from J; bases unmatched to any gene: 5. The CDR3 is 15 residues long. DNA of the CDR3: TGCGCCAGCAGCCCCGCCGGGACAGGGACAGATACGCAGTATTTT. This translates into CASSPAGTGTDTQYF.

This chain's CDR3 is CATSRDYGQFQETQYF. The CDR3 nucleotides read TGTGCCACCAGCAGAGACTACGGACAGTTTCAAGAGACCCAGTACTTC. The gene calls are TRBV15 and TRBJ2-5; D possibly corresponds to TRBD1 (6 bases). The CDR3 extends over 16 amino acids. Germline CDR1 is LNHNV and CDR2 is YYDKDF (reference sequence). V was shortened by 0 bases and J by 2 bases, with 13 bases between the two germline ends.

The J gene is TRBJ2-7, the V gene TRBV29-1, with unresolved D. In germline, CDR1 is SQVTM, CDR2 ANQGSEA. The CDR3 loop spans 15 amino acids. Trimming took 4 bases from V and 2 from J, leaving 18 bases between them. The CDR3 DNA sequence: TGCAGCGTTGTTTCATATTCCTCTCAAGCCTACGAGCAGTACTTC. It codes for CSVVSYSSQAYEQYF.

V is TRBV5-1 and J is TRBJ2-5; 7 positions match TRBD2. The CDR3 is 15 residues long. The V gene end was trimmed by 4 bases and the J gene end by 3 bases; junction bases not matched to a gene: 9. Looked up from germline, CDR1 is SGHRS and CDR2 is YFSETQ. CDR3 nucleotides: TGCGCCAGCAGCGGCCGGGGGGAGCCAGAAGAGACCCAGTACTTC. Its protein product is CASSGRGEPEETQYF. The full variable domain, in which reference TRBV5-1 and TRBJ2-5 provide the parts outside the CDR3, is KAGVTQTPRYLIKTRGQQVTLSCSPISGHRSVSWYQQTPGQGLQFLFEYFSETQRNKGNFPGRFSGRQFSNSRSEMNVSTLELGDSALYLCASSGRGEPEETQYFGPGTRLLVL.

This clone came up a few times. The chain is built from TRBV7-2 and TRBJ2-7, with 8 bases that match TRBD2. CDR1 SGHTA and CDR2 FQGNSA come from the germline V gene. The CDR3 sequence is 16 residues long. The junction had 16 bases not matched to a gene; V was cut back by 5 bases and J by 7 bases. Here the CDR3 DNA reads TGTGCCAGCAGCCCCCAATCGGGAGGGCCAGGTGGGGAGCAGTACTTC. Its translation: CASSPQSGGPGGEQYF.

The V gene is TRBV7-9, the J gene TRBJ1-2; D is uncertain. Trimming left V 4 bases short and J 3 bases short, with 18 bases between. CDR1 and CDR2 (germline): SEHNR, FQNEAQ (reference sequence). CDR3 length: 16 residues. The CDR3 loop reads CASSSPGTARDYGYTF. In DNA, the CDR3 is TGTGCCAGCAGCTCCCCAGGAACCGCGCGGGACTATGGCTACACCTTC. The variable domain in full, with the rest retrieved from reference TRBV7-9 and TRBJ1-2, is DTGVSQNPRHKITKRGQNVTFRCDPISEHNRLYWYRQTLGQGPEFLTYFQNEAQLEKSRLLSDRFSAERPKGSFSTLEIQRTEQGDSAMYLCASSSPGTARDYGYTFGSGTRLTVV.